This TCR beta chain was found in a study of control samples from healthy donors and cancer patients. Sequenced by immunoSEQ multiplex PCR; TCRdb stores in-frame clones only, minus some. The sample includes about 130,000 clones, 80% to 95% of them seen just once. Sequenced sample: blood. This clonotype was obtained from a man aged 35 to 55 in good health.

The CDR3 DNA reads TGTGCCAGCACACAGGGTGGTGGCTACACCTTC. Its translation: CASTQGGGYTF. The V gene is TRBV6-5, the J gene TRBJ1-2, with D perhaps matching TRBD1 (6 bases). Trimming shortened V by 7 bases and J by 7 bases, and 10 bases separated the two germline ends. The germline V gene encodes CDR1 MNHEY and CDR2 SVGAGI. The CDR3 is 11 residues long.